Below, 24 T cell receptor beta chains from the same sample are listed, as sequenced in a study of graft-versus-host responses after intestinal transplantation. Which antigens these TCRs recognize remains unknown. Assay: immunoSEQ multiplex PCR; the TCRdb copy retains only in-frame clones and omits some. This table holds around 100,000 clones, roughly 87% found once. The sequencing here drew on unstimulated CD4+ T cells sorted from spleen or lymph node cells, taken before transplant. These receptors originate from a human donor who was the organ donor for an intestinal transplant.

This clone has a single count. CDR3 in amino acids: CASSLPDRETEAFF. DNA of the CDR3: TGTGCCAGCAGCCTCCCGGACAGGGAGACTGAAGCTTTCTTT. V and J are TRBV5-6 and TRBJ1-1; the match to TRBD1 covers 8 bases. The CDR3 is 14 residues long. CDR1 SGHDT and CDR2 YYEEEE come from the germline V gene. V lost 4 bases and J lost 5; bases outside the gene matches: 7.

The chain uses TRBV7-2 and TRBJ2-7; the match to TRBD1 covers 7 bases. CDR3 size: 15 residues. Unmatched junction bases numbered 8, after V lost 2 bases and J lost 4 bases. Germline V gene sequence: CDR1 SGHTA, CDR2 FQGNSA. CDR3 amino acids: CASSLPGQLLYEQYF. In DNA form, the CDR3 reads TGTGCCAGCAGCTTACCGGGACAGCTACTATACGAGCAGTACTTC. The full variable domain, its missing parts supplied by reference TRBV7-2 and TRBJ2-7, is GAGVSQSPSNKVTEKGKDVELRCDPISGHTALYWYRQSLGQGLEFLIYFQGNSAPDKSGLPSDRFSAERTGGSVSTLTIQRTQQEDSAVYLCASSLPGQLLYEQYFGPGTRLTVT.

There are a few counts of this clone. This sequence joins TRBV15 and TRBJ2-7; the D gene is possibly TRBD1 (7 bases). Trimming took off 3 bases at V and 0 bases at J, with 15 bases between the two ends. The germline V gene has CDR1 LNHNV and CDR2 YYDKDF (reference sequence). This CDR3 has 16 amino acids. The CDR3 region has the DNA TGTGCCACCAGCAGTCCCAGGGGGGCGACCTCCTACGAGCAGTACTTC. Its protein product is CATSSPRGATSYEQYF.

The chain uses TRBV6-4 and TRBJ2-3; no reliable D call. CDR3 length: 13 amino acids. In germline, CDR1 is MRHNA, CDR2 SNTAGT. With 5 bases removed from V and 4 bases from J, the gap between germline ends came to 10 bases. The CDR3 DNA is TGTGCCAGCAGTAAACAAAGGGCAGATACGCAGTATTTT. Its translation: CASSKQRADTQYF.

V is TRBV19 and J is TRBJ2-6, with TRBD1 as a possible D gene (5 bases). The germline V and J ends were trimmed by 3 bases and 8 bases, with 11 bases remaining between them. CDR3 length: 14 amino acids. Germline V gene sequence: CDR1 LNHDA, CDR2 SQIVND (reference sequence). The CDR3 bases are TGTGCCAGTAGTATTTGGGGCCGGCCCAACGTCCTGACTTTC. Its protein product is CASSIWGRPNVLTF.

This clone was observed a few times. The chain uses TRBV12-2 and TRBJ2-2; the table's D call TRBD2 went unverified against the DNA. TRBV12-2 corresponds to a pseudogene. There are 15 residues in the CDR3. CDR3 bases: TGTGCAAGTCGTGAAGGACCTCCGGAGGACGGGGAGCTGTTTTTT. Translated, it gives CASREGPPEDGELFF.

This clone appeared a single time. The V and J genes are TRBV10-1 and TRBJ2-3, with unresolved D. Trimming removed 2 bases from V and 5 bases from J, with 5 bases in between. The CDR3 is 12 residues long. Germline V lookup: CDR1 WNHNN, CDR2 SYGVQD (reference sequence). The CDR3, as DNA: TGCGCCAGCAGTGAGGGCGGAGATACGCAGTATTTT. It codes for CASSEGGDTQYF.

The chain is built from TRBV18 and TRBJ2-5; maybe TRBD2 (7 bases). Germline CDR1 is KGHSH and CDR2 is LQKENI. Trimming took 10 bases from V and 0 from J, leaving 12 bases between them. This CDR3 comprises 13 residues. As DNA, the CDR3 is TGTGCCACTGGGGGGGCGAACCAAGAGACCCAGTACTTC. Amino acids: CATGGANQETQYF.

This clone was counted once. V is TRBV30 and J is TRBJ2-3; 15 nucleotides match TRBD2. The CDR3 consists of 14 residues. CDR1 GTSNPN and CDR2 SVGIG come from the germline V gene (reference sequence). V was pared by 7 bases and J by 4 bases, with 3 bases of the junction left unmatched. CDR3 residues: CAFRTSGGADTQYF. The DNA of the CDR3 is TGTGCCTTCCGGACTAGCGGGGGGGCAGATACGCAGTATTTT. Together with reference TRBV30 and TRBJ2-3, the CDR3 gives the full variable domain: SQTIHQWPATLVQPVGSPLSLECTVEGTSNPNLYWYRQAAGRGLQLLFYSVGIGQISSEVPQNLSASRPQDRQFILSSKKLLLSDSGFYLCAFRTSGGADTQYFGPGTRLTVL.

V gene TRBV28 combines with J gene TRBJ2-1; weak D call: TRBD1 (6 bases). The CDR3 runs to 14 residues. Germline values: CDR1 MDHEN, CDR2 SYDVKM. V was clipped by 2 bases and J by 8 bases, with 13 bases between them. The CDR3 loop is CASSLLTRGHEQFF. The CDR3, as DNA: TGTGCCAGCAGTTTACTCACCAGGGGCCATGAGCAGTTCTTC.

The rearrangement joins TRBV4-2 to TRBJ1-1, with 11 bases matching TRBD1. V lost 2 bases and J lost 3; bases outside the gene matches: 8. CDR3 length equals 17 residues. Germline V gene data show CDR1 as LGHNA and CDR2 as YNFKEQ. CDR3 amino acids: CASSQHRTGGIDTEAFF. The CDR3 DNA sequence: TGTGCCAGCAGCCAACATAGGACAGGGGGCATAGACACTGAAGCTTTCTTT.

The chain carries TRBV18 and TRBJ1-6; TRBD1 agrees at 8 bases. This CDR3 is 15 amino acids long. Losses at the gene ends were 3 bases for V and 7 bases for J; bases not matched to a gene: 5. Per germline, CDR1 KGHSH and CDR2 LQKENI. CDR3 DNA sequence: TGTGCCAGCTCACCCGCGGGACAGGCAAATTCACCCCTCCACTTT. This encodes CASSPAGQANSPLHF.

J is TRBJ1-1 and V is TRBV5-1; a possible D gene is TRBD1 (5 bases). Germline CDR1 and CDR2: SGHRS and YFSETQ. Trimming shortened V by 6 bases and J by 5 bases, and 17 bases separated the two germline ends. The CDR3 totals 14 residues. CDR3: CASNPGSGGTEAFF. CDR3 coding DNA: TGCGCCAGCAACCCTGGATCTGGGGGTACTGAAGCTTTCTTT.

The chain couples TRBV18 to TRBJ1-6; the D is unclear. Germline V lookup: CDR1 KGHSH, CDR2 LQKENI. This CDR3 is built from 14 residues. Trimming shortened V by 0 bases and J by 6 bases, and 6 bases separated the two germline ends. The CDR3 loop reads CASSPPGFNSPLHF. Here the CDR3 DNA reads TGTGCCAGCTCACCACCGGGATTTAATTCACCCCTCCACTTT.

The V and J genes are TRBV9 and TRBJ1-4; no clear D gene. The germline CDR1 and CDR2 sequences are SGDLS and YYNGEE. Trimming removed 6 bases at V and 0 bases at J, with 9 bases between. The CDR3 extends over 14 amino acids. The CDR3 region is CASTNLPTNEKLFF. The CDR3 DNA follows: TGTGCCAGCACTAACCTACCAACTAATGAAAAACTGTTTTTT.

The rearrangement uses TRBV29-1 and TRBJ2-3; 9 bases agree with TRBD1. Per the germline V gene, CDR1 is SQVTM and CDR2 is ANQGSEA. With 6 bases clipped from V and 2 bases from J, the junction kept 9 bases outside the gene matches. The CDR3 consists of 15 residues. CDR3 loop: CSVASGTGYTDTQYF. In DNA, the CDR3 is TGCAGCGTGGCATCCGGGACAGGGTACACAGATACGCAGTATTTT.

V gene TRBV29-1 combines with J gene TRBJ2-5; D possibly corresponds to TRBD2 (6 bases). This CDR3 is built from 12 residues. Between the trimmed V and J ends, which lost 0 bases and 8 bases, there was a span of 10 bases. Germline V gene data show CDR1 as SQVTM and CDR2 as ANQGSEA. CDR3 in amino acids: CSVEDPGVTQYF. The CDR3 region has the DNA TGCAGCGTTGAAGATCCGGGGGTAACCCAGTACTTC.

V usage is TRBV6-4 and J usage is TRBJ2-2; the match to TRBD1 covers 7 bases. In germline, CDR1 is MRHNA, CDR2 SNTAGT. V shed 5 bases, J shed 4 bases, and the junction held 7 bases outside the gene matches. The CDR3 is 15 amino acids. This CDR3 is CASSRQGSSTGELFF. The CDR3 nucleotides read TGTGCCAGCAGTCGACAGGGCTCGAGCACCGGGGAGCTGTTTTTT.

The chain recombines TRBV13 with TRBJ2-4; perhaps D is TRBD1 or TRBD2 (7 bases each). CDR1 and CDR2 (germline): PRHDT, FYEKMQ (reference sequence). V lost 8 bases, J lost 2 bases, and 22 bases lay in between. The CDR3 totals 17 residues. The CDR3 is CASRGGKGAKSKNIQYF. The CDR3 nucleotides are TGTGCCAGCCGCGGGGGAAAGGGGGCCAAGTCCAAAAACATTCAGTACTTC.

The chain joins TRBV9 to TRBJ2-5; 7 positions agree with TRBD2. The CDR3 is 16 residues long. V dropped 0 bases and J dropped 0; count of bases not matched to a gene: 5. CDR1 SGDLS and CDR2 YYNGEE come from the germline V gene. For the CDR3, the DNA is TGTGCCAGCAGCGTAGGGGGACGGGGGGACCAAGAGACCCAGTACTTC. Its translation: CASSVGGRGDQETQYF.

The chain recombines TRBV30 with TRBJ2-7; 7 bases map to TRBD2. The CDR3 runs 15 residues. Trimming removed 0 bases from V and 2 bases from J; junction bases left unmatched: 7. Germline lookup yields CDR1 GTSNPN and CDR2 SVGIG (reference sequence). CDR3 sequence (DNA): TGTGCCTGGAGTGTAGGGGTGGCGGGGGCCTACGAGCAGTACTTC. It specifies CAWSVGVAGAYEQYF.

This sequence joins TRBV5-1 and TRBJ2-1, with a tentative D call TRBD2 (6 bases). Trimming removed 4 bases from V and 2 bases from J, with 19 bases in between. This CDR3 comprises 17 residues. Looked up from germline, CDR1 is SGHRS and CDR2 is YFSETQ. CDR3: CASSRLERTTAYNEQFF. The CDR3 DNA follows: TGCGCCAGCAGCAGATTGGAGCGGACTACTGCCTACAATGAGCAGTTCTTC.

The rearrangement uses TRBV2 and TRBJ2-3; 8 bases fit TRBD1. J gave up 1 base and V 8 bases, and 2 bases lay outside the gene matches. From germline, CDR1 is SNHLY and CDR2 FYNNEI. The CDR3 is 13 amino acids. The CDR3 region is CASGGQGTDTQYF. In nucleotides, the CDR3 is TGTGCCAGCGGGGGACAGGGCACAGATACGCAGTATTTT.

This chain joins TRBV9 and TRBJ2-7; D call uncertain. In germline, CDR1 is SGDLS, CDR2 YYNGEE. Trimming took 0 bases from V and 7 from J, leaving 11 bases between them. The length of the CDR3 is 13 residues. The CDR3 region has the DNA TGTGCCAGCAGCGTAGATGTACGGAGTGAGCAGTACTTC. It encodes CASSVDVRSEQYF.